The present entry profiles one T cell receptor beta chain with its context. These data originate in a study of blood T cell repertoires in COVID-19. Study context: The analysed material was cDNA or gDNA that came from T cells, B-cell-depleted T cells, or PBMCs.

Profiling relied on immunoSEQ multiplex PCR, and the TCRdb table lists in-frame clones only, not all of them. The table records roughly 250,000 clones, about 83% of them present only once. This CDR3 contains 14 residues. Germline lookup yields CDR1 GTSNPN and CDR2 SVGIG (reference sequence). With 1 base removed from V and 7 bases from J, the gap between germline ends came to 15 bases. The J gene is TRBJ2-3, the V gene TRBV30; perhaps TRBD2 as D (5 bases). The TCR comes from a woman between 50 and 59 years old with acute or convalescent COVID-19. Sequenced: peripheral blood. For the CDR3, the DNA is TGTGCCTGGAGTGGGTTGCGGGCAGCAAATACGCAGTATTTT. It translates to CAWSGLRAANTQYF. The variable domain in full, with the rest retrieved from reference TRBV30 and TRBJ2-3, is SQTIHQWPATLVQPVGSPLSLECTVEGTSNPNLYWYRQAAGRGLQLLFYSVGIGQISSEVPQNLSASRPQDRQFILSSKKLLLSDSGFYLCAWSGLRAANTQYFGPGTRLTVL.